These 30 T cell receptor beta chains originate from one sample sequenced in a study of control samples from healthy donors and cancer patients. The data were produced by immunoSEQ multiplex PCR, yet TCRdb's version contains in-frame clones alone and is incomplete. The sample contains about 79,000 clones, 90% to 95% of which appear only once. The sequenced sample consisted of PBMCs. These receptors were collected from a woman between 40 and 50 years old with lung cancer.

This chain links TRBV5-5 with TRBJ2-3; 9 bases fit TRBD1. Per germline, CDR1 SGHKS and CDR2 YYEKEE (reference sequence). The CDR3 has 17 residues. The trim removed 4 bases at V and 3 bases at J, leaving 12 bases unmatched. CDR3 amino acids: CASSPPGQGIRTDTQYF. The CDR3 region has the DNA TGTGCCAGCAGCCCGCCTGGACAGGGGATTAGGACAGATACGCAGTATTTT.

The rearrangement links TRBV9 to TRBJ1-1; unclear D gene. The CDR3 is 12 amino acids. Germline V CDR1 and CDR2: SGDLS, YYNGEE. Trimming pared 1 base from V and 6 bases from J, leaving 7 bases between. The CDR3 loop reads CASSVREAEAFF. Written as DNA, the CDR3 is TGTGCCAGCAGCGTAAGGGAGGCTGAAGCTTTCTTT.

The rearrangement joins TRBV10-1 to TRBJ2-1; 10 bases line up with TRBD2. The CDR3 runs 13 residues. Trimming took 4 bases from V and 10 from J; bases not matched to a gene: 4. Germline values: CDR1 WNHNN, CDR2 SYGVQD (reference sequence). The CDR3 region is CASSVERGGEQFF. CDR3 coding DNA: TGCGCCAGCAGTGTTGAGCGGGGGGGGGAGCAGTTCTTC.

The CDR3 DNA is TGTGCCAGCAGCCCGAAGTTCCGACAGGGCCTCAATGAGCAGTTCTTC. Protein: CASSPKFRQGLNEQFF. The chain joins TRBV7-9 to TRBJ2-1, with 7 bases that match TRBD1. Unmatched junction bases numbered 13, after V lost 5 bases and J lost 6 bases. This CDR3 spans 16 amino acids. CDR1 is SEHNR and CDR2 is FQNEAQ in the germline V gene (reference sequence).

This chain uses TRBV7-9 with TRBJ1-3, with no clear D. The germline V gene has CDR1 SEHNR and CDR2 FQNEAQ (reference sequence). The CDR3 spans 16 residues. Deletions cut 4 bases from V and 0 bases from J, with 13 bases between. CDR3 in amino acids: CASSSTPIRSGNTIYF. CDR3 DNA sequence: TGTGCCAGCAGCTCCACGCCGATACGCTCTGGAAACACCATATATTTT.

The J gene is TRBJ2-1, the V gene TRBV20-1; 11 bases agree with TRBD2. V lost 3 bases to trimming and J lost 7 bases; unmatched junction nucleotides: 8. The CDR3 is 15 residues long. The germline gives CDR1 DFQATT, CDR2 SNEGSKA (reference sequence). The CDR3 DNA follows: TGCAGTGCTAGTGCCCTAGCGGGGGGTGGAAATGAGCAGTTCTTC. It encodes CSASALAGGGNEQFF.

This chain uses TRBV6-5 with TRBJ1-2, with D unclear. This CDR3 is built from 14 residues. V shed 4 bases and J shed 8 bases, with 17 bases lying between them. Germline V lookup: CDR1 MNHEY, CDR2 SVGAGI. The CDR3 DNA follows: TGTGCCAGCAGTTCAGGACCCTGGGTCGGGGGCTACACCTTC. This translates into CASSSGPWVGGYTF.

This rearrangement joins TRBV19 to TRBJ2-1; TRBD1 might be the D (6 bases). Trimming removed 5 bases at V and 1 base at J, with 12 bases between. The CDR3 covers 15 residues. The germline V gene encodes CDR1 LNHDA and CDR2 SQIVND (reference sequence). The CDR3 DNA follows: TGTGCCAGTAGTCCCGGGACACTTTCCTACAATGAGCAGTTCTTC. Its translation: CASSPGTLSYNEQFF.

The J gene is TRBJ1-3, the V gene TRBV7-9; the match to TRBD1 covers 7 bases. Trimming at V came to 4 bases and at J to 4 bases, leaving 4 bases not matched to a gene. Germline-derived CDR1 and CDR2 are SEHNR and FQNEAQ (reference sequence). This CDR3 spans 14 amino acids. Here the CDR3 DNA reads TGTGCCAGCAGCTCCACAGGGGAAGGAAACACCATATATTTT. This gives the protein CASSSTGEGNTIYF.

The rearrangement links TRBV7-9 to TRBJ2-2, with D unclear. CDR1 and CDR2 (germline): SEHNR, FQNEAQ (reference sequence). Trimming took off 4 bases at V and 4 bases at J, with 10 bases between the two ends. This CDR3 has 14 amino acids. CDR3 amino acids: CASSSRGGTGELFF. The CDR3 DNA reads as TGTGCCAGCAGCTCCCGTGGTGGCACCGGGGAGCTGTTTTTT.

This clone was recorded once. The rearrangement uses TRBV2 and TRBJ1-5; D is unclear. There are 13 residues in the CDR3. Germline V gene data show CDR1 as SNHLY and CDR2 as FYNNEI. V was trimmed by 6 bases and J by 7 bases, leaving 13 bases between them. CDR3 DNA sequence: TGTGCCAGCAGACCCCTCGGGAACCAGCCCCAGCATTTT. Protein: CASRPLGNQPQHF.

The gene calls are TRBV19 and TRBJ1-1, with 8 bases matching TRBD1. Germline V gene lookup returns CDR1 LNHDA and CDR2 SQIVND (reference sequence). CDR3 length: 12 residues. Trimming cost V 7 bases and J 7 bases; bases outside gene matches: 5. CDR3 in amino acids: CASMRQGFEAFF. In DNA, the CDR3 is TGTGCCAGTATGCGACAGGGGTTTGAAGCTTTCTTT.

This rearrangement joins TRBV14 to TRBJ1-5; tentatively, D is TRBD1 (5 bases). The germline CDR1 and CDR2 sequences are SGHDN and FVKESK. This CDR3 region has 13 residues. Trimming stripped 4 bases from V and 7 bases from J, with 11 bases between. This CDR3 is CASSLRGAQPQHF. As DNA, the CDR3 is TGTGCCAGCAGCCTTAGAGGGGCCCAGCCCCAGCATTTT.

The genes are TRBV19 and TRBJ2-7; 11 positions agree with TRBD1. CDR3 length: 15 amino acids. V shed 6 bases and J 0 bases; nucleotides not matched to a gene: 4. Germline assignment: CDR1 LNHDA and CDR2 SQIVND (reference sequence). The CDR3 nucleotides are TGTGCCAGTAGCTTTGGGACAGGGGGCTCCTACGAGCAGTACTTC. Its protein is CASSFGTGGSYEQYF.

V usage is TRBV11-2 and J usage is TRBJ1-3; weak D call: TRBD1 (5 bases). The CDR3 length is 15 residues. CDR1 and CDR2 (germline): SGHAT, FQNNGV. The V gene lost 3 bases and the J gene lost 4 bases, with 13 bases spanning the gap. The CDR3 region has the DNA TGTGCCAGCAGCTTCGGGGCGCTAGGGGGAAACACCATATATTTT. Its translation is CASSFGALGGNTIYF.

A note on this clone: Other DNA sequences from this sample encode an identical CDR3 as well. V usage is TRBV24-1 and J usage is TRBJ2-1; 8 bases are a match to TRBD2. V was clipped by 9 bases and J by 8 bases; unmatched bases: 5. CDR3 length: 12 residues. The germline V gene has CDR1 KGHDR and CDR2 SFDVKD. The CDR3 coding sequence is TGTGCCACCCGGGGGGGTGGGGATGAGCAGTTCTTC. This gives the protein CATRGGGDEQFF.

This chain joins TRBV6-5 and TRBJ1-2, with D possibly TRBD1 on 6 matching bases. Germline-derived CDR1 and CDR2 are MNHEY and SVGAGI. The germline V and J ends were trimmed by 6 bases and 4 bases, with 18 bases remaining between them. The CDR3 covers 15 residues. CDR3 in amino acids: CASRRDTTSIYGYTF. The DNA of the CDR3 is TGTGCCAGCAGGAGGGACACCACCTCCATCTATGGCTACACCTTC.

This chain joins TRBV6-5 and TRBJ2-7, with TRBD2 matching over 8 bases. The V gene's germline CDR1 is MNHEY and CDR2 SVGAGI. The CDR3 is 13 residues long. V was pared by 7 bases and J by 2 bases, with 4 bases of the junction left unmatched. CDR3 nucleotides: TGTGCCAGCACCGACGGGGGGGCCTACGAGCAGTACTTC. It codes for CASTDGGAYEQYF.

CDR3 region: CASSSPEGTYSYGYTF. The CDR3 DNA follows: TGTGCCAGCAGCTCCCCCGAAGGGACGTACTCCTATGGCTACACCTTC. This chain uses TRBV7-9 with TRBJ1-2; tentatively, D is TRBD1 (5 bases). Germline V lookup: CDR1 SEHNR, CDR2 FQNEAQ (reference sequence). Trimming took off 4 bases at V and 4 bases at J, with 19 bases between the two ends. This CDR3 spans 16 amino acids. Complete variable domain (other parts from reference TRBV7-9 and TRBJ1-2): DTGVSQNPRHKITKRGQNVTFRCDPISEHNRLYWYRQTLGQGPEFLTYFQNEAQLEKSRLLSDRFSAERPKGSFSTLEIQRTEQGDSAMYLCASSSPEGTYSYGYTFGSGTRLTVV.

The rearrangement uses TRBV9 and TRBJ2-1, with 7 bases that match TRBD2. CDR1 is SGDLS, CDR2 YYNGEE, per germline. CDR3 length: 18 amino acids. Trimming removed 3 bases from V and 0 bases from J; junction bases left unmatched: 12. The CDR3 region is CASSAEDLAASSYNEQFF. CDR3 nucleotide sequence: TGTGCCAGCAGCGCGGAGGACCTAGCGGCTAGCTCCTACAATGAGCAGTTCTTC.

The chain is built from TRBV7-9 and TRBJ1-2; perhaps TRBD1 as D (6 bases). Germline-derived CDR1 and CDR2 are SEHNR and FQNEAQ (reference sequence). The CDR3 has 13 residues. Trimming removed 5 bases from V and 4 bases from J, with 11 bases in between. CDR3 DNA sequence: TGTGCCAGCAGCCTTAGACAGGTCTATGGCTACACCTTC. Protein: CASSLRQVYGYTF.

The chain uses TRBV27 and TRBJ1-2; 8 nucleotides line up with TRBD1. The ends lost 4 bases at V and 2 bases at J; junction bases unmatched: 9. The CDR3 spans 16 residues. In germline, CDR1 is MNHEY, CDR2 SMNVEV (reference sequence). CDR3: CASSSVDRGINYGYTF. CDR3 in DNA: TGTGCCAGCAGTTCGGTTGACAGGGGAATCAACTATGGCTACACCTTC.

The genes are TRBV4-1 and TRBJ2-3; D remains ambiguous. V lost 1 base and J lost 2, with 13 bases in between. Germline V gives CDR1 MGHRA, CDR2 YSYEKL. This CDR3 comprises 16 residues. The CDR3 DNA reads TGCGCCAGCAGCCAAGTTAACGTGGGCTTCACAGATACGCAGTATTTT. It yields the protein CASSQVNVGFTDTQYF.

The chain links TRBV3-1 (or the pseudogene TRBV3-2) to TRBJ1-2; D unresolved. The V and J ends lost 2 bases and 8 bases respectively, with 6 bases between them. Germline lookup yields CDR1 LGHDT and CDR2 YNNKEL (reference sequence). The CDR3 runs 11 residues. The CDR3 spells CASSQLWGYTF. In nucleotides, the CDR3 is TGTGCCAGCAGCCAACTTTGGGGCTACACCTTC.

This clone appeared once. This chain links TRBV3-1 (or the pseudogene TRBV3-2) with TRBJ1-1; 7 bases are a match to TRBD1. Losses at the gene ends were 4 bases for V and 4 bases for J; bases not matched to a gene: 3. This CDR3 is built from 13 residues. Per the germline V gene, CDR1 is LGHDT and CDR2 is YNNKEL (reference sequence). CDR3: CASSRQGVTEAFF. The CDR3 region has the DNA TGTGCCAGCAGCCGGCAGGGGGTCACTGAAGCTTTCTTT.

The chain is built from TRBV7-9 and TRBJ1-1; no clear D. The CDR3 extends over 12 amino acids. Germline V gene sequence: CDR1 SEHNR, CDR2 FQNEAQ (reference sequence). Trimming cost V 4 bases and J 1 base, with 4 bases left between them. CDR3 DNA sequence: TGTGCCAGCAGCTCCTGGAACACTGAAGCTTTCTTT. Its translation: CASSSWNTEAFF.

The chain has TRBV5-1 and TRBJ1-1; 11 positions agree with TRBD1. Germline trimming cut 3 bases from V and 0 bases from J; bases unmatched to any gene: 7. Germline CDR1 SGHRS, CDR2 YFSETQ. CDR3 length equals 17 residues. The CDR3 here is CASSSGQGVLMNTEAFF. CDR3 DNA: TGCGCCAGCAGCTCGGGACAGGGGGTACTAATGAACACTGAAGCTTTCTTT.

The CDR3: CASTYQGESYGYTF. In nucleotides, the CDR3 is TGTGCCAGCACATACCAGGGGGAGAGCTATGGCTACACCTTC. This chain uses TRBV9 with TRBJ1-2; 7 positions match TRBD1. After removal of 6 bases from V and 4 bases from J, the junction contained 9 bases not matched to a gene. CDR3 length equals 14 residues. CDR1 and CDR2 from the germline V gene are SGDLS and YYNGEE.

The genes are TRBV24-1 and TRBJ2-7; D gene unclear. This CDR3 is built from 15 residues. Trimming removed 4 bases at V and 2 bases at J, with 14 bases between. CDR1 is KGHDR, CDR2 SFDVKD, per germline. CDR3 sequence: CATSDSGPPPYEQYF. The CDR3 DNA is TGTGCCACCAGTGACTCCGGGCCGCCTCCCTACGAGCAGTACTTC.

V and J are TRBV28 and TRBJ1-2, with TRBD1 matching 9 bases. With 5 bases clipped from V and 7 bases from J, the junction kept 11 bases outside the gene matches. CDR3 length: 15 amino acids. CDR1 MDHEN and CDR2 SYDVKM come from the germline V gene. This CDR3 is CASSVGDRAAGGYTF. CDR3 nucleotides: TGTGCCAGCAGTGTAGGGGACAGGGCCGCGGGTGGCTACACCTTC.